One sample yielded the 22 T cell receptor beta chains listed below, sequenced in a study of identical twins. TCRdb re-called the 5' RACE reads with MiXCR, one entry per CDR3 protein. The data show more than 1.5 million distinct CDR3 sequences, about 32% seen once. The sequencing input was cord blood. The receptors here all came from a newborn girl in good health.

The chain is built from TRBV4-3 and TRBJ2-3; 7 bases align to TRBD2. The CDR3 is 16 amino acids. J gave up 2 bases and V 4 bases, and 9 bases lay outside the gene matches. Germline loops: CDR1 LGHNA, CDR2 YSLEER. CDR3 DNA sequence: TGCGCCAGCAGCCCAAGCGGGATAAGGACCACAGATACGCAGTATTTT. Translating gives CASSPSGIRTTDTQYF.

This clonotype was recorded a few times. CDR3 residues: CSARVWREFRRVQETQYF. CDR3 nucleotide sequence: TGCAGTGCTAGAGTGTGGCGGGAGTTCCGTAGGGTGCAAGAGACCCAGTACTTC. The genes are TRBV20-1 and TRBJ2-5, with 7 nucleotides matching TRBD2. With 1 base clipped from V and 2 bases from J, the junction kept 16 bases outside the gene matches. This CDR3 spans 18 amino acids. The germline CDR1 and CDR2 sequences are DFQATT and SNEGSKA (reference sequence).

The chain is built from TRBV10-3 and TRBJ1-2; 9 bases map to TRBD1. The trim removed 4 bases at V and 1 base at J, leaving 10 bases unmatched. The CDR3 consists of 17 residues. Germline values: CDR1 ENHRY, CDR2 SYGVKD. The CDR3 region has the DNA TGTGCCATCAGTGGGGACAGGGAAGGAGCGGGTAACTATGGCTACACCTTC. As protein: CAISGDREGAGNYGYTF.

The table lists this clonotype with a few counts. In DNA form, the CDR3 reads TGTGCCAGCAGCTTCGCGGGAGGGGGCCCAGATACGCAGTATTTT. It codes for CASSFAGGGPDTQYF. V usage is TRBV11-3 and J usage is TRBJ2-3, with 9 bases fitting TRBD2. With 3 bases clipped from V and 4 bases from J, the junction kept 5 bases outside the gene matches. Germline lookup yields CDR1 SGHNT and CDR2 YENEEA. The CDR3 is 15 amino acids.

V is TRBV7-9 and J is TRBJ2-7, with D perhaps matching TRBD1 (6 bases). This CDR3 region has 15 residues. V shed 8 bases and J shed 0 bases, with 17 bases lying between them. Germline V gene sequence: CDR1 SEHNR, CDR2 FQNEAQ (reference sequence). The CDR3 region has the DNA TGTGCCAGCGGATTCCCTCAGGGGCCCTCCTACGAGCAGTACTTC. As protein: CASGFPQGPSYEQYF.

The chain joins TRBV20-1 to TRBJ2-5; 7 nucleotides align to TRBD2. The length of the CDR3 is 15 residues. Trimming removed 0 bases from V and 3 bases from J; junction bases left unmatched: 7. Germline assignment: CDR1 DFQATT and CDR2 SNEGSKA (reference sequence). CDR3 sequence reads: CSARDGARGEETQYF. DNA for the CDR3: TGCAGTGCTAGAGATGGCGCTCGGGGGGAAGAGACCCAGTACTTC.

This clonotype appeared a few times. The J gene is TRBJ2-7, the V gene TRBV4-1; 11 positions agree with TRBD1. The CDR3 contains 17 residues. Germline V gene sequence: CDR1 MGHRA, CDR2 YSYEKL. The V gene end was trimmed by 1 base and the J gene end by 7 bases; junction bases not matched to a gene: 12. CDR3 in amino acids: CASSQGLGTGGPKEQYF. The CDR3 nucleotides read TGCGCCAGCAGCCAAGGTCTCGGGACAGGGGGTCCTAAGGAGCAGTACTTC.

The gene calls are TRBV29-1 and TRBJ1-2; D is unresolved. CDR1 and CDR2 (germline): SQVTM, ANQGSEA. V was shortened by 4 bases and J by 4 bases, with 13 bases between the two germline ends. The CDR3 runs 13 residues. The CDR3 DNA reads TGCAGCGTTGCTTGGAAGGTCGTCTATGGCTACACCTTC. Encoded protein: CSVAWKVVYGYTF. The whole variable domain, remainder taken from reference TRBV29-1 and TRBJ1-2, is SAVISQKPSRDICQRGTSLTIQCQVDSQVTMMFWYRQQPGQSLTLIATANQGSEATYESGFVIDKFPISRPNLTFSTLTVSNMSPEDSSIYLCSVAWKVVYGYTFGSGTRLTVV.

The chain links TRBV6-2 or TRBV6-3 to TRBJ1-1, with D unresolved. Germline loops: CDR1 MNHEY, CDR2 SVGEGT. The V end lost 0 bases, the J end lost 0 bases, and 17 bases lay between the germline ends. CDR3 length equals 18 residues. The CDR3 sequence: CASSYSGNPSPMNTEAFF. CDR3 coding DNA: TGTGCCAGCAGTTACTCAGGCAACCCATCACCTATGAACACTGAAGCTTTCTTT.

The genes are TRBV27 and TRBJ1-1; D unresolved. V was clipped by 2 bases and J by 1 base, with 11 bases between them. Germline V gene data show CDR1 as MNHEY and CDR2 as SMNVEV (reference sequence). CDR3 length: 15 amino acids. The DNA for the CDR3 is TGTGCCAGCAGTTTAAGGGCCCACAGGAACACTGAAGCTTTCTTT. Translation: CASSLRAHRNTEAFF.

This clonotype was seen more than once but under ten times. In DNA, the CDR3 is TGTGCCAGCAGCTTAGATACCCTAGCGGGGGAGAGGTGGGCCAAAAACATTCAGTACTTC. Its translation: CASSLDTLAGERWAKNIQYF. The V gene is TRBV7-9, the J gene TRBJ2-4; 10 bases map to TRBD2. The junction had 13 bases not matched to a gene; V was cut back by 1 base and J by 1 base. Germline-derived CDR1 and CDR2 are SEHNR and FQNEAQ (reference sequence). CDR3 length: 20 amino acids.

This clonotype was recorded once. This may be a read error: a much more frequent sequence differs by one nucleotide. The V gene is TRBV6-2 or TRBV6-3, the J gene TRBJ2-7, with 13 bases fitting TRBD2. Germline CDR1 reads MNHEY; CDR2 reads SVGEGT. This CDR3 spans 17 amino acids. This chain's CDR3 is CGSSFRTSGRPGYEQYF. DNA for the CDR3: TGTGGCAGCAGTTTCCGGACTAGCGGGAGACCAGGCTACGAGCAGTACTTC.

This sequence joins TRBV7-2 and TRBJ2-2, with TRBD2 identical over 7 bases. V shed 1 base, J shed 7 bases, and the junction held 9 bases outside the gene matches. Germline values: CDR1 SGHTA, CDR2 FQGNSA. There are 16 residues in the CDR3. The CDR3 DNA is TGTGCCAGCAGCTTAGTCCTCACTAGCGCCTACGGGGAGCTGTTTTTT. Translation gives CASSLVLTSAYGELFF.

This clonotype was detected ten times or more. This rearrangement joins TRBV20-1 to TRBJ1-5; maybe TRBD1 (6 bases). Trimming cost V 3 bases and J 5 bases, with 8 bases left between them. CDR1 DFQATT and CDR2 SNEGSKA come from the germline V gene (reference sequence). The CDR3 extends over 12 amino acids. In nucleotides, the CDR3 is TGCAGTGCTAGGAGGGGGGATCAGCCCCAGCATTTT. Its protein product is CSARRGDQPQHF.

The CDR3 spells CASSYRGPRRVSSYNEQFF. In nucleotides, the CDR3 is TGTGCCAGCAGTTACAGAGGACCGCGGAGGGTAAGCTCCTACAATGAGCAGTTCTTC. The chain is built from TRBV6-5 and TRBJ2-1, with D perhaps TRBD2 (6 bases). CDR1 MNHEY and CDR2 SVGAGI come from the germline V gene. The CDR3 consists of 19 residues. The V and J ends lost 2 bases and 0 bases respectively, with 20 bases between them.

The chain carries TRBV7-9 and TRBJ2-1; D is perhaps TRBD1 (5 bases). The germline gives CDR1 SEHNR, CDR2 FQNEAQ (reference sequence). This CDR3 comprises 13 residues. The CDR3: CTGDSVLYNEQFF. Here the CDR3 DNA reads TGTACCGGCGACAGTGTCCTATACAATGAGCAGTTCTTC.

The J gene is TRBJ1-2, the V gene TRBV7-2; maybe TRBD1 (5 bases). The CDR3 runs to 16 residues. V shed 5 bases and J shed 5 bases, with 21 bases lying between them. The germline V gene has CDR1 SGHTA and CDR2 FQGNSA. For the CDR3, the DNA is TGTGCCAGCAGCGAAGCCCCGGGACGCGTTTTTTATGGCTACACCTTC. Encoded protein: CASSEAPGRVFYGYTF.

The chain uses TRBV29-1 and TRBJ2-3, with TRBD2 matching 7 bases. V was clipped by 3 bases and J by 1 base; unmatched bases: 4. The CDR3 is made up of 14 amino acids. Germline V gene data show CDR1 as SQVTM and CDR2 as ANQGSEA. CDR3 region: CSVDWGGGTDTQYF. CDR3 sequence (DNA): TGCAGCGTTGACTGGGGGGGAGGCACAGATACGCAGTATTTT.

This clonotype was detected ten times or more. The chain recombines TRBV27 with TRBJ1-1; D gene unclear. Germline V gives CDR1 MNHEY, CDR2 SMNVEV (reference sequence). The V end was cut by 5 bases, the J end by 0 bases, with 7 bases between. The CDR3 contains 13 residues. The CDR3 loop reads CASSPALNTEAFF. CDR3 nucleotide sequence: TGTGCCAGCAGTCCGGCCTTGAACACTGAAGCTTTCTTT.

There are a few counts of this clonotype. The chain has TRBV3-1 and TRBJ2-3; no firm D call. With 0 bases removed from V and 4 bases from J, the gap between germline ends came to 8 bases. There are 14 residues in the CDR3. Germline values: CDR1 LGHDT, CDR2 YNNKEL (reference sequence). The DNA for the CDR3 is TGTGCCAGCAGCCAAGATCTTGCGGCAGATACGCAGTATTTT. Protein: CASSQDLAADTQYF.

The rearrangement uses TRBV12-3 or TRBV12-4 and TRBJ2-7; D may be TRBD1 or TRBD2 (5 bases each). V lost 8 bases, J lost 2 bases, and 19 bases lay in between. The CDR3 is made up of 15 amino acids. CDR3 sequence (DNA): TGTGCCAGCGGCCCCCCCGGGGCAATTACCTACGAGCAGTACTTC. It specifies CASGPPGAITYEQYF.

The chain couples TRBV20-1 to TRBJ2-4; 11 nucleotides match TRBD2. Near its end, the DNA agrees better with TRBJ2-7, so the J call may be wrong. The CDR3 length is 14 residues. The germline CDR1 and CDR2 sequences are DFQATT and SNEGSKA (reference sequence). In nucleotides, the CDR3 is TGCAGTGCTAAGGGACTAGCGGTTCCCTACGAGCAGTACTTC. Protein sequence: CSAKGLAVPYEQYF.